This T cell receptor (beta chain) derives from a study of blood T cell repertoires in COVID-19. Study-level information: The study drew acute and convalescent COVID-19 samples from the United States, Italy and Spain. Sample material is recorded as cDNA or gDNA derived from T cells, B-cell-depleted T cells, or PBMCs.

Seattle enrolled patients during active infection and tracked them longitudinally. Produced via immunoSEQ multiplex PCR; TCRdb's table is partial and in-frame only. The table includes a few hundred thousand clones, around nine tenths detected once. This sequence originates from a woman aged 25-40 years with COVID-19, enrolled during active disease. The material sequenced was peripheral blood.

CDR3 protein: CASSSAGGSQPQHF. CDR3 coding DNA: TGTGCCAGCAGCTCCGCGGGGGGGAGTCAGCCCCAGCATTTT. The V call is TRBV11-2, the J call TRBJ1-5; a weak D match, TRBD1 (5 bases). The CDR3 extends over 14 amino acids. Germline V gene sequence: CDR1 SGHAT, CDR2 FQNNGV. The V and J ends lost 4 bases and 6 bases respectively, with 13 bases between them.